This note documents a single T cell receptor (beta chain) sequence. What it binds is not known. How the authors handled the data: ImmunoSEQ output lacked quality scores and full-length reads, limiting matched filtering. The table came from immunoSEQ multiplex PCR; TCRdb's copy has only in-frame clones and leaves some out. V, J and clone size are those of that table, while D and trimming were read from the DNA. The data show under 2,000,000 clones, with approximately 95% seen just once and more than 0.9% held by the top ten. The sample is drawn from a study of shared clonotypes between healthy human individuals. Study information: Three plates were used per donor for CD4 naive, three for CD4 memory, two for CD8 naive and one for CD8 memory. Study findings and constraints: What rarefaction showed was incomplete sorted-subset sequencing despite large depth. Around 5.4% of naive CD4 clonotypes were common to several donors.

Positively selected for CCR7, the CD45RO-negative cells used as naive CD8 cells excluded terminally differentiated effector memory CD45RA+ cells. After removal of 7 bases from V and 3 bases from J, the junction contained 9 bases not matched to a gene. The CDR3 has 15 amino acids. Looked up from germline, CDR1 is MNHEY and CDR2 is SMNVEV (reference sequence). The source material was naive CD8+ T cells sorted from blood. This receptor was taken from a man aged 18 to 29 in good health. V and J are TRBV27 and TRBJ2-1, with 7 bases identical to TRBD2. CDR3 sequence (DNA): TGTGCCAGCACCTCGGGGGGAGGAGGCTACAATGAGCAGTTCTTC. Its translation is CASTSGGGGYNEQFF.